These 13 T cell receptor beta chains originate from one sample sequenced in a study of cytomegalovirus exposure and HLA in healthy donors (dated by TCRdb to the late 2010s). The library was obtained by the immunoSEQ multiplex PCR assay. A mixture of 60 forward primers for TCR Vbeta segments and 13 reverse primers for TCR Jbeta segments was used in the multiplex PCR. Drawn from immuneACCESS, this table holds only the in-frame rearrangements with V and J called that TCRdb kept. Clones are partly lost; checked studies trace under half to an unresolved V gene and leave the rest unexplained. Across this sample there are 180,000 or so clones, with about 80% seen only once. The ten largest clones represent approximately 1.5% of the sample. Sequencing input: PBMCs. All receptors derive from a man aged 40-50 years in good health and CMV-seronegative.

In nucleotides, the CDR3 is TGTGCCAGCAGTTCTACCGGGACAGGGGGCTACAATGAGCAGTTCTTC. Translation gives CASSSTGTGGYNEQFF. The chain links TRBV28 to TRBJ2-1, with TRBD1 identical over 11 bases. Looked up from germline, CDR1 is MDHEN and CDR2 is SYDVKM. CDR3 length equals 16 residues. The junction had 5 bases not matched to a gene; V was cut back by 4 bases and J by 3 bases.

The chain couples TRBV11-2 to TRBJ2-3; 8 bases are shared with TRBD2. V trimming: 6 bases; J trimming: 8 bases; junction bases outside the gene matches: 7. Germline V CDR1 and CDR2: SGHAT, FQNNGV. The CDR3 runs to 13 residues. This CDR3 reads CASSWTSQATQYF. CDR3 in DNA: TGTGCCAGCAGTTGGACTAGCCAGGCTACGCAGTATTTT. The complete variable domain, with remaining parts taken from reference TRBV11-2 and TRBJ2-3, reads EAGVAQSPRYKIIEKRQSVAFWCNPISGHATLYWYQQILGQGPKLLIQFQNNGVVDDSQLPKDRFSAERLKGVDSTLKIQPAKLEDSAVYLCASSWTSQATQYFGPGTRLTVL.

CDR3: CASSPNRRRTTEAFF. CDR3 coding DNA: TGTGCCAGCAGCCCCAACCGGCGGCGAACAACTGAAGCTTTCTTT. The chain uses TRBV7-8 and TRBJ1-1; D gene unclear. Trimming removed 5 bases from V and 5 bases from J, with 18 bases in between. From germline, CDR1 is SGHVS and CDR2 FQNEAQ. The CDR3 totals 15 residues.

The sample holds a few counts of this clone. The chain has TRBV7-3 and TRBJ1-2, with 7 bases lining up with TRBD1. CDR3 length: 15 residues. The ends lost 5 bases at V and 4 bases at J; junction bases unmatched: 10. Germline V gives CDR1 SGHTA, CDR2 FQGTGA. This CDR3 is CASSPRPGQSYGYTF. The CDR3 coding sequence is TGTGCCAGCAGCCCAAGACCGGGACAGTCCTATGGCTACACCTTC. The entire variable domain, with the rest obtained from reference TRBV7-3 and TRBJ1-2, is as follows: GAGVSQTPSNKVTEKGKYVELRCDPISGHTALYWYRQSLGQGPEFLIYFQGTGAADDSGLPNDRFFAVRPEGSVSTLKIQRTERGDSAVYLCASSPRPGQSYGYTFGSGTRLTVV.

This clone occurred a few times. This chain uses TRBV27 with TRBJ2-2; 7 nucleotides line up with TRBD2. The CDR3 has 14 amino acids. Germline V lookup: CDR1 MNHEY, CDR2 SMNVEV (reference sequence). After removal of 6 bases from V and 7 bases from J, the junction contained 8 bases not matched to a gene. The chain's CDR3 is CASSSWGGSGELFF. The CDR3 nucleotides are TGTGCCAGCAGCTCATGGGGGGGGAGCGGGGAGCTGTTTTTT.

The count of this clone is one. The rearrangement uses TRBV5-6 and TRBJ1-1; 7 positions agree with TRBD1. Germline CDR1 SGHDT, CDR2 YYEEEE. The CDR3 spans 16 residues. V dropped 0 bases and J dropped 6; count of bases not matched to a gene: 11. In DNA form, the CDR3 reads TGTGCCAGCAGCTTGGGGGCAGGGGGAGGAAATTCTGAAGCTTTCTTT. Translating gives CASSLGAGGGNSEAFF.

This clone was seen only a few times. The CDR3 nucleotides are TGTGCCAGCAGCTTTGCGGGGCCGAGAAACTATGGCTACACCTTC. Its protein product is CASSFAGPRNYGYTF. V is TRBV11-2 and J is TRBJ1-2, with a tentative D call TRBD1 (5 bases). The CDR3 loop spans 15 amino acids. Trimming pared 3 bases from V and 2 bases from J, leaving 13 bases between. The germline V gene encodes CDR1 SGHAT and CDR2 FQNNGV.

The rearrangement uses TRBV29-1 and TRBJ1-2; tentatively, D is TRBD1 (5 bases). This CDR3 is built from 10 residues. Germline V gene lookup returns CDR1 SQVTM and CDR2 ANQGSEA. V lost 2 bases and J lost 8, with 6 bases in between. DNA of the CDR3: TGCAGCGTTGAACAGGGCGGCTACACCTTC. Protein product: CSVEQGGYTF.

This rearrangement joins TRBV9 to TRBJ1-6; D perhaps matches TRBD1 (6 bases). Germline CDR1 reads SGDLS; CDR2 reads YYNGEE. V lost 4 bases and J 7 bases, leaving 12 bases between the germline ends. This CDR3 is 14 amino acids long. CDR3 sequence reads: CASSLYQGNSPLHF. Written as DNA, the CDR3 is TGTGCCAGCAGCCTCTACCAGGGGAATTCACCCCTCCACTTT.

CDR3 bases: TGTGCCAGCAGCTTGTGGGGGGTCGGGGGAGCTATTTCTGAAGCTTTCTTT. Its translation: CASSLWGVGGAISEAFF. The chain uses TRBV5-4 and TRBJ1-1; perhaps TRBD1 as D (5 bases). Per germline, CDR1 SGHNT and CDR2 YYREEE (reference sequence). V was pared by 1 base and J by 6 bases, with 22 bases between. The CDR3 is 17 residues long.

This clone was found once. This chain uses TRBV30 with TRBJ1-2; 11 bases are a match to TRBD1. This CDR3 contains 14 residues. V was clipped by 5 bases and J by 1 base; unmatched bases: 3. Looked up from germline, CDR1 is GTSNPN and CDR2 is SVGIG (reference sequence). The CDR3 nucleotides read TGTGCCTGGGGGGACAGGGGGAATAACTATGGCTACACCTTC. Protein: CAWGDRGNNYGYTF.

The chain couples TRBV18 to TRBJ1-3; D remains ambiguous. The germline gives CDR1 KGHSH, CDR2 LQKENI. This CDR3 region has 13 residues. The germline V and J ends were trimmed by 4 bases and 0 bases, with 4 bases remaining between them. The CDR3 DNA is TGTGCCAGCTCACAATACTCTGGAAACACCATATATTTT. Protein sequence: CASSQYSGNTIYF.

DNA of the CDR3: TGTGCCAGCAGCTTAGGGGGACTAGCGGGGGGCCTATCCTACTTC. Its protein product is CASSLGGLAGGLSYF. The V gene is TRBV7-6, the J gene TRBJ2-7; 15 bases match TRBD2. The CDR3 loop spans 15 amino acids. Germline V gene lookup returns CDR1 SGHVS and CDR2 FNYEAQ. J was trimmed by 13 bases and V by 1 base; bases with no gene match: 8.